This T cell receptor beta chain was identified in a study of monozygotic twins with inflammatory bowel disease. Whole-study results and caveats: Subtypes among T cells remained indistinguishable. The study found lower TCRbeta diversity (inverse Simpson) in IBD patients than in healthy co-twins. Versus healthy twins, IBD patients showed fewer clonotypes shared with others, especially with disease activity.

There were 3500 ng of total RNA used for each TCR library. No DNA is given; TCRdb re-called the 5' RACE reads and lists each CDR3 protein once. The table lists around 380,000 distinct CDR3 sequences. As concerns this clonotype: Its target is unknown.

The CDR3 covers 15 residues. Germline V gene lookup returns CDR1 WNHNN and CDR2 SYGVQD (reference sequence). The sequenced material came from blood. V usage is TRBV10-1 and J usage is TRBJ2-1; the TRBD2 assignment by TCRdb is unverifiable without DNA. The source of this sequence is a human donor with ulcerative colitis or Crohn's disease, or a healthy co-twin of an affected twin (not recorded which). The CDR3 loop is CASSDTSATYNEQFF.